This TCR beta chain was profiled in a study of T cell repertoires in cytomegalovirus infection. The sample holds a few counts of this clonotype. Each CDR3 protein gets one entry after TCRdb re-called the reads with MiXCR. Of fewer than 700,000 distinct CDR3 sequences listed, 20% to 25% are singletons. The TCR originated in a human donor in good health (CMV status not recorded). Some clones in this sample may be carry-over from other donors' samples. Sequencing was performed on CD8+ T cells from PBMCs.

CDR3 sequence reads: CASSPAVDNYEQYF. The CDR3, as DNA: TGCGCCAGCAGCCCTGCGGTAGACAACTACGAGCAGTACTTC. The V and J genes are TRBV5-1 and TRBJ2-7; D is undetermined. Trimming removed 4 bases at V and 3 bases at J, with 14 bases between. This CDR3 spans 14 amino acids. The germline CDR1 and CDR2 sequences are SGHRS and YFSETQ.